The rows below give T cell receptor beta chains drawn from one sample of a study of blood T cell repertoires in COVID-19. Repertoires were generated with immunoSEQ multiplex PCR, while TCRdb's copy carries only in-frame clones and drops some. Of more than 300,000 clones listed, about 87% are singletons. The sample was peripheral blood. The receptor set was obtained from a woman in her twenties or thirties with COVID-19, enrolled during active disease. Both conserved end residues are part of each CDR3. Each record gives: J gene, V gene, CDR3 protein.

>TRBJ1-5|TRBV6-2/TRBV6-3
CASSYSRVQPQHF
>TRBJ2-7|TRBV4-3
CASSLEAGAREQYF
>TRBJ2-5|TRBV5-1
CASSSAGLPPRTQYF
>TRBJ1-1|TRBV13
CASSLGQGAPGTEAFF
>TRBJ2-3|TRBV28
CASSVGLAHTDTQYF
>TRBJ2-1|TRBV30
CAWSVRGGEQFF
>TRBJ1-5|TRBV28
CASSGQAHQPQHF
>TRBJ2-5|TRBV9
CASSVDGTGGLLETQYF
>TRBJ1-2|TRBV9
CASSVELEAYGYTF
>TRBJ2-7|TRBV27
CASSRTGTAYEQYF
>TRBJ2-1|TRBV24-1
CATSDLLRGNEQFF